The entry below gives a single TCR beta chain sequence along with its context. TCRdb's table, derived via immunoSEQ multiplex PCR, lists solely in-frame clones and lacks some. The sample lists a few hundred thousand clones, 85% to 90% occurring once. From germline, CDR1 is SNHLY and CDR2 FYNNEI. V lost 7 bases to trimming and J lost 1 base; unmatched junction nucleotides: 4. The CDR3 runs 16 residues. The entry originates in a study of blood T cell repertoires in COVID-19. The V gene is TRBV2, the J gene TRBJ2-2; 12 bases line up with TRBD2. The sequence came from a woman between 18 and 30 years old who had recovered from COVID-19. Sequenced input: PBMCs or T cells enriched from blood (not recorded which). CDR3 DNA sequence: TGTGCCAGCATGCCGACTAGCGGGGGGAACACCGGGGAGCTGTTTTTT. It specifies CASMPTSGGNTGELFF. Full variable domain (missing parts from reference TRBV2 and TRBJ2-2): EPEVTQTPSHQVTQMGQEVILRCVPISNHLYFYWYRQILGQKVEFLVSFYNNEISEKSEIFDDQFSVERPDGSNFTLKIRSTKLEDSAMYFCASMPTSGGNTGELFFGEGSRLTVL.